One sample yielded the 32 T cell receptor beta chains listed below, sequenced in a study of T cells in Graves' hyperthyroidism and ophthalmopathy. Regions amplified from RNA transcripts were the TCR beta CDR3 regions. A set of HTBI primers served as the primers for a first-round RT-PCR of the TCR CDR3. TCRdb fed the multiplex PCR reads into MiXCR, producing one record per CDR3 protein. The repertoire consists of 40,000 to 65,000 distinct CDR3 sequences, with 48% occurring once and the leading ten covering about a tenth. Sequencing was done on a sample of blood. The receptor source for this set is a woman in her fifties or sixties with Graves' ophthalmopathy.

The table lists this clonotype with a count of one. The CDR3 does not end in the conserved phenylalanine or tryptophan, so this is likely a read error. The genes are TRBV2 and TRBJ1-4; D gene unclear. CDR1 is SNHLY, CDR2 FYNNEI, per germline. The V and J ends lost 4 bases and 5 bases respectively, with 11 bases between them. CDR3 length: 14 residues. The CDR3 loop reads CASSGVMQNEKLFY. Here the CDR3 DNA reads TGTGCCAGCAGTGGCGTGATGCAAAATGAAAAACTGTTTTAT.

V usage is TRBV20-1 and J usage is TRBJ2-5; D is uncertain. Per the germline V gene, CDR1 is DFQATT and CDR2 is SNEGSKA (reference sequence). Trimming removed 8 bases from V and 0 bases from J, with 13 bases in between. The length of the CDR3 is 13 residues. CDR3 DNA: TGCAGTACTACCGGCCTCTACCAAGAGACCCAGTACTTC. Translated, it gives CSTTGLYQETQYF.

Many counts were recorded for this clonotype. The chain combines TRBV6-2 or TRBV6-3 with TRBJ1-5, with D possibly matching TRBD1 (6 bases). Trimming cost V 5 bases and J 0 bases, with 11 bases left between them. CDR3 length equals 15 residues. The germline CDR1 and CDR2 sequences are MNHEY and SVGEGT. CDR3 bases: TGTGCCAGCAGTACGAGGGGGTTTAGCAATCAGCCCCAGCATTTT. Translated: CASSTRGFSNQPQHF.

This clonotype occurred many times. The chain carries TRBV7-6 and TRBJ2-3; TRBD2 aligns across 10 bases. Germline CDR1 is SGHVS and CDR2 is FNYEAQ. The ends lost 4 bases at V and 9 bases at J; junction bases unmatched: 16. The CDR3 runs 17 residues. The CDR3 nucleotides are TGTGCCAGCAGCTCAAGTTGGACTAGCGGTCCACTTGGGACGCAGTATTTT. This gives the protein CASSSSWTSGPLGTQYF. The whole variable domain, filled in from reference TRBV7-6 and TRBJ2-3, reads GAGVSQSPRYKVTKRGQDVALRCDPISGHVSLYWYRQALGQGPEFLTYFNYEAQQDKSGLPNDRFSAERPEGSISTLTIQRTEQRDSAMYRCASSSSWTSGPLGTQYFGPGTRLTVL.

The CDR3 here is CASAPYSYEQYF. DNA of the CDR3: TGTGCTAGCGCCCCTTACTCCTACGAGCAGTACTTC. V gene TRBV19 combines with J gene TRBJ2-7, with D possibly matching TRBD2 (5 bases). Germline V gene data show CDR1 as LNHDA and CDR2 as SQIVND (reference sequence). This CDR3 is built from 12 residues.

The chain has TRBV10-1 and TRBJ2-1; D may match TRBD1 or TRBD2 (5 bases each). Germline V gene lookup returns CDR1 WNHNN and CDR2 SYGVQD (reference sequence). V lost 5 bases to trimming and J lost 7 bases, with 21 bases between them. The CDR3 extends over 16 amino acids. CDR3 loop: CASSWQEGAGTNEQFF. The CDR3 bases are TGCGCCAGCAGTTGGCAGGAAGGGGCCGGGACGAATGAGCAGTTCTTC.

This clonotype was counted at least ten times. V is TRBV5-1 and J is TRBJ2-7; TRBD2 agrees at 12 bases. There are 18 residues in the CDR3. CDR1 SGHRS and CDR2 YFSETQ come from the germline V gene. V lost 0 bases, J lost 5 bases, and 12 bases stayed unmatched. The CDR3 DNA reads TGCGCCAGCAGCTTGGGGACTAGCGGGACCACCTTAGTTCACGAGCAGTACTTC. It specifies CASSLGTSGTTLVHEQYF.

The chain couples TRBV6-2 or TRBV6-3 to TRBJ2-7; TRBD1 matches 10 bases. V gave up 10 bases and J gave up 7 bases; unmatched junction bases: 16. From germline, CDR1 is MNHEY and CDR2 SVGEGT. CDR3 length: 15 residues. The CDR3 region has the DNA TGTGCCAACATCCGGGACAGGGGCGTTGTAGGGGAGCAGTACTTC. Amino acid sequence: CANIRDRGVVGEQYF.

The chain has TRBV7-3 and TRBJ2-1; D unresolved. Trimming shortened V by 11 bases and J by 6 bases, and 14 bases separated the two germline ends. Germline V gene data show CDR1 as SGHTA and CDR2 as FQGTGA. This CDR3 has 12 amino acids. As DNA, the CDR3 is TGTGCCTGGAGTTTTAGGGCCAATGAGCAGTTCTTC. Encoded protein: CAWSFRANEQFF.

The CDR3 loop is CASSEMIQETQYF. CDR3 DNA sequence: TGCGCCAGCAGTGAAATGATACAAGAGACCCAGTACTTC. The chain is built from TRBV10-1 and TRBJ2-5; D is unclear. Trimming pared 3 bases from V and 2 bases from J, leaving 7 bases between. Germline assignment: CDR1 WNHNN and CDR2 SYGVQD (reference sequence). The CDR3 covers 13 residues.

The rearrangement uses TRBV25-1 and TRBJ2-7; 7 bases agree with TRBD1. CDR3 size: 11 residues. The V segment lost 7 bases and the J segment 12 bases; nucleotides outside the gene matches: 9. CDR1 is MGHDK and CDR2 is SYGVNS in the germline V gene. This CDR3 is CASTPGTVRYF. CDR3 coding DNA: TGTGCCAGCACACCCGGGACAGTAAGGTACTTC.

Notes on this clonotype: This sequence may be a read error, since a much larger clone differs from it by one base. The chain carries TRBV10-3 and TRBJ2-2, with a weak D call TRBD1 (5 bases). This CDR3 is built from 20 residues. V was trimmed by 2 bases and J by 1 base, leaving 23 bases between them. Germline-derived CDR1 and CDR2 are ENHRY and SYGVKD. The CDR3 bases are TGTGCCATCAGTGAGCCCACCCCCTACCGACAGATCAAGAACACCGGGGAGCTGTTTTTT. Translated: CAISEPTPYRQIKNTGELFF.

The genes are TRBV7-9 and TRBJ2-1; tentatively, D is TRBD2 (5 bases). This CDR3 region has 12 residues. The germline V and J ends were trimmed by 5 bases and 15 bases, with 17 bases remaining between them. Germline V gives CDR1 SEHNR, CDR2 FQNEAQ (reference sequence). The CDR3 reads CASSTSDSGSFF. For the CDR3, the DNA is TGTGCCAGCAGCACCTCGGACTCGGGATCGTTCTTC.

The rearrangement uses TRBV7-9 and TRBJ2-7; tentatively, D is TRBD2 (5 bases). The germline CDR1 and CDR2 sequences are SEHNR and FQNEAQ (reference sequence). With 5 bases removed from V and 2 bases from J, the gap between germline ends came to 10 bases. This CDR3 is 13 amino acids long. For the CDR3, the DNA is TGTGCCAGCAGCGGGAGTCGACCCTACGAGCAGTACTTC. This encodes CASSGSRPYEQYF. Looking up the rest from reference TRBV7-9 and TRBJ2-7 gives the full variable domain: DTGVSQNPRHKITKRGQNVTFRCDPISEHNRLYWYRQTLGQGPEFLTYFQNEAQLEKSRLLSDRFSAERPKGSFSTLEIQRTEQGDSAMYLCASSGSRPYEQYFGPGTRLTVT.

In this sample, this clonotype turned up many times. This chain joins TRBV2 and TRBJ1-2; the D gene is possibly TRBD1 (5 bases). V was shortened by 0 bases and J by 4 bases, with 9 bases between the two germline ends. In germline, CDR1 is SNHLY, CDR2 FYNNEI. This CDR3 region has 14 residues. The DNA for the CDR3 is TGTGCCAGCAGTGAAGCGCAGGGAGTCTATGGCTACACCTTC. Its translation is CASSEAQGVYGYTF.

This clonotype was seen repeatedly, ten times or more. V and J are TRBV6-5 and TRBJ1-1; no clear D gene. Per germline, CDR1 MNHEY and CDR2 SVGAGI. This CDR3 is built from 13 residues. Trimming took off 7 bases at V and 6 bases at J, with 15 bases between the two ends. In DNA form, the CDR3 reads TGTGCCAGCAACGCGCTCGTGAGCGCTGAAGCTTTCTTT. It encodes CASNALVSAEAFF.

The chain uses TRBV10-3 and TRBJ1-1; D gene unclear. The CDR3 spans 12 residues. Germline V gene lookup returns CDR1 ENHRY and CDR2 SYGVKD. V lost 6 bases and J lost 0, with 5 bases in between. CDR3 in amino acids: CAIRGMNTEAFF. DNA for the CDR3: TGTGCCATCAGGGGGATGAACACTGAAGCTTTCTTT.

The gene calls are TRBV15 and TRBJ2-2; perhaps TRBD2 as D (6 bases). There are 14 residues in the CDR3. Looked up from germline, CDR1 is LNHNV and CDR2 is YYDKDF (reference sequence). V lost 6 bases to trimming and J lost 5 bases, with 13 bases between them. The CDR3, as DNA: TGTGCCACCAGAAGGCGGGGTGGGACCGGGGAGCTGTTTTTT. Protein: CATRRRGGTGELFF.

With regard to this clonotype: The conserved phenylalanine or tryptophan is not found at the CDR3 terminus, so this likely reflects a read error. The V call is TRBV7-2, the J call TRBJ2-7; TRBD2 agrees at 7 bases. Germline CDR1 SGHTA, CDR2 FQGNSA. This CDR3 is built from 15 residues. V trimming: 1 base; J trimming: 7 bases; junction bases outside the gene matches: 10. The CDR3 loop is CASSLGSSGSGEQYC. For the CDR3, the DNA is TGTGCCAGCAGCTTAGGGTCTAGCGGATCGGGGGAGCAGTACTGC.

This rearrangement joins TRBV3-1 to TRBJ2-1; 10 bases match TRBD2. After removal of 4 bases from V and 6 bases from J, the junction contained 6 bases not matched to a gene. Germline V gene sequence: CDR1 LGHDT, CDR2 YNNKEL (reference sequence). CDR3 length equals 15 residues. The CDR3 DNA reads as TGTGCCAGCAGCCCCTCTAGCGGGGGATTCAATGAGCAGTTCTTC. It specifies CASSPSSGGFNEQFF.

The chain recombines TRBV16 with TRBJ1-5, with D tentatively TRBD1 (6 bases). Germline-derived CDR1 and CDR2 are KGHSY and FQNENV. Trimming took off 4 bases at V and 7 bases at J, with 17 bases between the two ends. The CDR3 contains 15 residues. CDR3 protein: CASSPGRGISQPQHF. The DNA for the CDR3 is TGTGCCAGCAGCCCAGGGAGGGGGATCTCGCAGCCCCAGCATTTT.

This clonotype was seen at least ten times. For the CDR3, the DNA is TGCGCCAGCAGCTTGGTAGCGGGGGGACTCACAGATACGCAGTATTTT. This encodes CASSLVAGGLTDTQYF. The chain links TRBV5-1 to TRBJ2-3, with 10 bases lining up with TRBD2. The CDR3 has 16 amino acids. Germline V gene data show CDR1 as SGHRS and CDR2 as YFSETQ. V lost 0 bases, J lost 2 bases, and 3 bases stayed unmatched.

This clonotype showed up many times. CDR3 amino acids: CSATQGSSYEQYF. The DNA of the CDR3 is TGCAGTGCTACACAGGGGAGCTCCTACGAGCAGTACTTC. This sequence joins TRBV20-1 and TRBJ2-7; 7 bases map to TRBD1. The V gene's germline CDR1 is DFQATT and CDR2 SNEGSKA (reference sequence). The CDR3 extends over 13 amino acids. Losses at the gene ends were 4 bases for V and 0 bases for J; bases not matched to a gene: 3.

This clonotype was observed once. A read error may explain this, as a much larger clone is one base away. This chain links TRBV2 with TRBJ2-7, with 10 bases lining up with TRBD2. The J segment lost 7 bases and the V segment lost 4 bases, leaving 16 bases of the junction unmatched. CDR1 and CDR2 from the germline V gene are SNHLY and FYNNEI. The CDR3 runs to 17 residues. The CDR3 spells CASSGSGTSERAGEQYF. CDR3 DNA sequence: TGTGCCAGCAGTGGATCCGGGACTAGCGAGAGGGCCGGAGAGCAGTACTTC.

This chain connects TRBV29-1 to TRBJ1-2; TRBD1 aligns across 11 bases. J lost 4 bases, V lost 5 bases, and 3 bases had no gene match. This CDR3 region has 13 residues. Germline V gene sequence: CDR1 SQVTM, CDR2 ANQGSEA. CDR3 coding DNA: TGCAGCGTTCGGACAGGGGGCGTCTATGGCTACACCTTC. It codes for CSVRTGGVYGYTF.

Turning to this clonotype: The junction departs from germline at one end; a sequencing error may be responsible. CDR3 nucleotides: TGCAGTGCTGCTGGGACAGGGTTT. This sequence encodes CSAAGTGF. The gene calls are TRBV20-1 and TRBJ1-4, with 9 nucleotides matching TRBD1. From germline, CDR1 is DFQATT and CDR2 SNEGSKA (reference sequence). The CDR3 contains 8 residues.

The chain uses TRBV10-3 and TRBJ2-7; 8 bases agree with TRBD2. From germline, CDR1 is ENHRY and CDR2 SYGVKD. The CDR3 runs 12 residues. This chain's CDR3 is CAPGGDRYEQYF. The CDR3 DNA sequence: TGTGCTCCCGGGGGGGATCGGTACGAGCAGTACTTC.

The V and J genes are TRBV12-3 or TRBV12-4 and TRBJ1-1; no reliable D call. The CDR3 is made up of 15 amino acids. Trimming removed 1 base from V and 4 bases from J, with 13 bases in between. In nucleotides, the CDR3 is TGTGCCAGCAGTTTAGGTGCGGGTCGAGGCACTGAAGCTTTCTTT. This codes for CASSLGAGRGTEAFF.

This clonotype came up a few times. V gene TRBV18 combines with J gene TRBJ1-2; D is uncertain. Germline CDR1 reads KGHSH; CDR2 reads LQKENI. V was cut by 0 bases and J by 2 bases, with 7 bases left in between. This CDR3 is built from 14 residues. CDR3 region: CASSPPASNYGYTF. The CDR3, as DNA: TGTGCCAGCTCACCACCTGCCTCGAACTATGGCTACACCTTC.

This clonotype was found a few times. The rearrangement uses TRBV7-8 and TRBJ1-3; TRBD1 is a possible D gene (5 bases). V was clipped by 5 bases and J by 1 base, with 6 bases between them. The germline V gene encodes CDR1 SGHVS and CDR2 FQNEAQ. This CDR3 region has 13 residues. CDR3: CASSRQSGNTIYF. The CDR3 nucleotides are TGTGCCAGCAGCCGACAGTCTGGAAACACCATATATTTT.

The sample holds many counts of this clonotype. The gene calls are TRBV6-6 and TRBJ2-3; tentative D call: TRBD2 (5 bases). CDR3 size: 14 residues. Trimming took off 2 bases at V and 2 bases at J, with 8 bases between the two ends. CDR1 MNHNY and CDR2 SVGAGI come from the germline V gene (reference sequence). The CDR3 region is CASSYGGTTDTQYF. Written as DNA, the CDR3 is TGTGCCAGCAGTTACGGAGGAACCACAGATACGCAGTATTTT.

The genes are TRBV27 and TRBJ2-3; 8 bases align to TRBD2. After removal of 2 bases from V and 5 bases from J, the junction contained 12 bases not matched to a gene. Germline V lookup: CDR1 MNHEY, CDR2 SMNVEV (reference sequence). The CDR3 has 17 residues. CDR3 residues: CASSLRGLAGRGDTQYF. The CDR3 nucleotides are TGTGCCAGCAGTTTAAGGGGATTAGCGGGAAGGGGAGATACGCAGTATTTT.